This TCR beta chain was observed in a study of blood T cell repertoires in COVID-19. Study as a whole: Acute-phase and convalescent COVID-19 samples originated in the United States, Italy and Spain. T cells, B-cell-depleted T cells, or PBMCs provided the cDNA or gDNA that served as material.

This CDR3 has 13 residues. Germline V gene data show CDR1 as MGHRA and CDR2 as YSYEKL. The V and J ends lost 1 base and 2 bases respectively, with 5 bases between them. Methods used by the authors: Using reference gene primer amplification, nucleated cell counts were estimated. TCRdb's table, derived via immunoSEQ multiplex PCR, lists solely in-frame clones and lacks some. V, J and clone size derive from that table, while D and trimming were established from the DNA sequence. The repertoire includes over 20,000 clones, about nine tenths of them detected once, and 3% to 4.5% sits in the top ten. The specimen was peripheral blood. The source is a man aged 50 to 59 with active COVID-19. The chain uses TRBV4-1 and TRBJ1-2; no firm D call. CDR3 DNA: TGCGCCAGCAGCCAAGCGGGGAACTATGGCTACACCTTC. Protein: CASSQAGNYGYTF.